Shown below are 31 T cell receptor beta chains from a single sample sequenced in a study of CD8 T cells in Susac syndrome. RNA amounts of roughly 0.5 to 1 ug underwent reverse transcription with random hexamers. One entry per CDR3 protein results from TCRdb running MiXCR on the immunoSEQ multiplex PCR reads. Of over 140,000 distinct CDR3 sequences in the sample, 95% were seen once. Material for sequencing was CD4+ T cells from PBMCs. All receptors derive from a human donor with Susac syndrome.

The J gene is TRBJ2-1, the V gene TRBV20-1, with TRBD2 identical over 10 bases. CDR1 DFQATT and CDR2 SNEGSKA come from the germline V gene (reference sequence). The ends lost 0 bases at V and 7 bases at J; junction bases unmatched: 12. CDR3 length equals 17 residues. The CDR3 reads CSARDWIAGGRRNEQFF. The CDR3 region has the DNA TGCAGTGCTAGAGATTGGATAGCGGGGGGCAGACGAAATGAGCAGTTCTTC.

The chain employs TRBV30 and TRBJ2-6; D is unclear. This CDR3 region has 12 residues. Germline V lookup: CDR1 GTSNPN, CDR2 SVGIG (reference sequence). With 4 bases removed from V and 4 bases from J, the gap between germline ends came to 5 bases. The DNA for the CDR3 is TGTGCCTGGATGTGGGGGGCCAACGTCCTGACTTTC. Translated, it gives CAWMWGANVLTF.

This clonotype was seen only a few times. This chain uses TRBV7-2 with TRBJ1-5; the D is unclear. Looked up from germline, CDR1 is SGHTA and CDR2 is FQGNSA. The CDR3 consists of 14 residues. The germline V and J ends were trimmed by 1 base and 2 bases, with 6 bases remaining between them. CDR3 sequence (DNA): TGTGCCAGCAGCTTAGGTGTCGGCAATCAGCCCCAGCATTTT. Translating it yields CASSLGVGNQPQHF.

The V call is TRBV18, the J call TRBJ2-2; D might be TRBD1 or TRBD2, each matching 5 bases. There are 16 residues in the CDR3. The germline V and J ends were trimmed by 3 bases and 0 bases, with 11 bases remaining between them. CDR1 is KGHSH, CDR2 LQKENI, per germline. In DNA form, the CDR3 reads TGTGCCAGCTCACCGTGGGACGTCTCGAACACCGGGGAGCTGTTTTTT. Encoded protein: CASSPWDVSNTGELFF.

In this sample, this clonotype turned up once. V usage is TRBV3-1 and J usage is TRBJ2-7; D might be TRBD2 (6 bases). The CDR3 length is 12 residues. The V gene's germline CDR1 is LGHDT and CDR2 YNNKEL (reference sequence). V was trimmed by 2 bases and J by 9 bases, leaving 11 bases between them. CDR3 amino acids: CASSQSVGGQYF. DNA of the CDR3: TGTGCCAGCAGCCAAAGCGTCGGGGGGCAGTACTTC.

The J gene is TRBJ1-4, the V gene TRBV12-3 or TRBV12-4, with D unclear. The V end was cut by 8 bases, the J end by 7 bases, with 14 bases between. The CDR3 covers 13 residues. The CDR3 sequence: CASQQRSGEKLFF. In nucleotides, the CDR3 is TGTGCCAGCCAACAGAGGTCGGGTGAAAAACTGTTTTTT.

V is TRBV12-3 or TRBV12-4 and J is TRBJ2-1; 9 bases line up with TRBD2. The CDR3 has 16 residues. With V trimmed by 5 bases and J by 0 bases, 5 bases remained unmatched. This CDR3 is CASSLRLAASYNEQFF. CDR3 coding DNA: TGTGCCAGCAGTCTCAGACTAGCGGCCTCCTACAATGAGCAGTTCTTC.

This clonotype appeared a single time. V gene TRBV7-2 combines with J gene TRBJ1-2, with no clear D. The V and J ends lost 2 bases and 10 bases respectively, with 11 bases between them. The CDR3 runs to 12 residues. CDR1 and CDR2 (germline): SGHTA, FQGNSA. The CDR3 loop reads CASSLRLSLYTF. The CDR3 bases are TGTGCCAGCAGCTTACGGCTTAGCCTCTACACCTTC.

V usage is TRBV30 and J usage is TRBJ2-5; perhaps TRBD2 as D (5 bases). The CDR3 consists of 16 residues. V lost 1 base and J lost 2, with 17 bases in between. The germline V gene has CDR1 GTSNPN and CDR2 SVGIG (reference sequence). CDR3 in DNA: TGTGCCTGGAGTGAGATTCGGCTAGCTTTACAAGAGACCCAGTACTTC. As protein: CAWSEIRLALQETQYF.

The chain recombines TRBV20-1 with TRBJ2-2, with D possibly matching TRBD2 (5 bases). Trimming took 2 bases from V and 0 from J, leaving 13 bases between them. This CDR3 has 16 amino acids. Germline loops: CDR1 DFQATT, CDR2 SNEGSKA (reference sequence). The CDR3 DNA is TGCAGTGCTAGACCGCCGGGAAGCCCGAACACCGGGGAGCTGTTTTTT. Its protein is CSARPPGSPNTGELFF.

The chain has TRBV25-1 and TRBJ2-1, with D perhaps matching TRBD1 (6 bases). The CDR3 length is 16 residues. Deletions cut 5 bases from V and 0 bases from J, with 14 bases between. Germline V lookup: CDR1 MGHDK, CDR2 SYGVNS. DNA of the CDR3: TGTGCCAGCAGTTACTCAGGGGAGAGCTCCTACAATGAGCAGTTCTTC. It encodes CASSYSGESSYNEQFF. The whole variable domain, filled in from reference TRBV25-1 and TRBJ2-1, reads EADIYQTPRYLVIGTGKKITLECSQTMGHDKMYWYQQDPGMELHLIHYSYGVNSTEKGDLSSESTVSRIRTEHFPLTLESARPSHTSQYLCASSYSGESSYNEQFFGPGTRLTVL.

The chain joins TRBV12-3 or TRBV12-4 to TRBJ1-1, with a possible D match to TRBD1 (6 bases). This CDR3 is 14 amino acids long. Deletions cut 5 bases from V and 1 base from J, with 11 bases between. The CDR3 DNA reads as TGTGCCAGCAGTCCAGGACAGCCGAACACTGAAGCTTTCTTT. Encoded protein: CASSPGQPNTEAFF.

V and J are TRBV28 and TRBJ1-2, with TRBD1 identical over 8 bases. The CDR3 consists of 15 residues. Germline V CDR1 and CDR2: MDHEN, SYDVKM. Trimming removed 4 bases from V and 2 bases from J; junction bases left unmatched: 6. CDR3 sequence reads: CASSSGGQANYGYTF. The CDR3, as DNA: TGTGCCAGCAGTTCCGGGGGACAGGCAAACTATGGCTACACCTTC.

The chain employs TRBV29-1 and TRBJ1-5; perhaps TRBD1 as D (5 bases). The ends were cut back, 7 bases at V and 4 bases at J, with 14 bases in the middle. CDR1 is SQVTM, CDR2 ANQGSEA, per germline. The length of the CDR3 is 13 residues. Here the CDR3 reads CSATDSPNQPQHF. Written as DNA, the CDR3 is TGCAGCGCTACTGACAGCCCAAATCAGCCCCAGCATTTT.

The chain links TRBV28 to TRBJ2-7; 10 nucleotides match TRBD2. Germline V lookup: CDR1 MDHEN, CDR2 SYDVKM. CDR3 length: 15 residues. Trimming took 6 bases from V and 4 from J; bases not matched to a gene: 9. The CDR3 reads CASRSTGTSVYEQYF. CDR3 DNA: TGTGCCAGCAGGTCCACCGGGACTAGCGTTTACGAGCAGTACTTC.

This clonotype was counted once. The CDR3 nucleotides read TGCAGTGCTAGTGTAGTTGAAGCTTTCTTT. Translating it yields CSASVVEAFF. V usage is TRBV20-1 and J usage is TRBJ1-1; D is undetermined. The CDR3 is made up of 10 amino acids. Per the germline V gene, CDR1 is DFQATT and CDR2 is SNEGSKA (reference sequence). Trimming stripped 3 bases from V and 7 bases from J, with 6 bases between.

This rearrangement joins TRBV20-1 to TRBJ2-7, with D perhaps TRBD1 (6 bases). Germline CDR1 DFQATT, CDR2 SNEGSKA (reference sequence). CDR3 length: 15 amino acids. V was cut by 5 bases and J by 2 bases, with 19 bases left in between. CDR3 sequence reads: CSAQGLDRSPYEQYF. In nucleotides, the CDR3 is TGCAGTGCTCAGGGGCTCGACAGGTCACCCTACGAGCAGTACTTC.

The chain is built from TRBV15 and TRBJ2-3; D is unclear. In germline, CDR1 is LNHNV, CDR2 YYDKDF (reference sequence). This CDR3 comprises 13 residues. Trimming removed 0 bases at V and 3 bases at J, with 4 bases between. The CDR3: CATSRDLTDTQYF. The CDR3 DNA reads as TGTGCCACCAGCAGAGATTTGACAGATACGCAGTATTTT.

The V call is TRBV25-1, the J call TRBJ1-3; no definite D call. Looked up from germline, CDR1 is MGHDK and CDR2 is SYGVNS. This CDR3 is built from 13 residues. Trimming took off 7 bases at V and 5 bases at J, with 12 bases between the two ends. CDR3 residues: CASMGWPRNTIYF. CDR3 in DNA: TGTGCCAGCATGGGTTGGCCTCGAAACACCATATATTTT. Drawing the rest from reference TRBV25-1 and TRBJ1-3, the complete variable domain is EADIYQTPRYLVIGTGKKITLECSQTMGHDKMYWYQQDPGMELHLIHYSYGVNSTEKGDLSSESTVSRIRTEHFPLTLESARPSHTSQYLCASMGWPRNTIYFGEGSWLTVV.

The chain joins TRBV12-3 or TRBV12-4 to TRBJ1-5; unclear D gene. The ends were cut back, 4 bases at V and 3 bases at J, with 22 bases in the middle. This CDR3 is built from 18 residues. This CDR3 is CASSSRPQTSRFNQPQHF. The CDR3 DNA reads as TGTGCCAGCAGTTCCCGTCCCCAGACTTCGCGTTTCAATCAGCCCCAGCATTTT.

V and J are TRBV15 and TRBJ2-1, with TRBD2 matching over 9 bases. Germline V gene sequence: CDR1 LNHNV, CDR2 YYDKDF (reference sequence). The V and J ends lost 5 bases and 2 bases, in that order; junction bases with no gene match: 10. This CDR3 has 17 amino acids. The CDR3: CATSRGAGGQAYNEQFF. CDR3 DNA: TGTGCCACCAGCCGTGGGGCGGGAGGGCAGGCCTACAATGAGCAGTTCTTC.

This chain joins TRBV9 and TRBJ1-3, with no clear D. There are 14 residues in the CDR3. Germline V CDR1 and CDR2: SGDLS, YYNGEE. V lost 3 bases and J 7 bases, leaving 14 bases between the germline ends. CDR3 amino acids: CASSADIRQNTIYF. CDR3 sequence (DNA): TGTGCCAGCAGCGCCGACATTCGGCAGAACACCATATATTTT.

This rearrangement joins TRBV11-2 to TRBJ2-5, with 7 bases identical to TRBD1. Germline CDR1 reads SGHAT; CDR2 reads FQNNGV. Trimming removed 5 bases from V and 5 bases from J; junction bases left unmatched: 8. This CDR3 is built from 14 residues. The CDR3 coding sequence is TGTGCCAGCAGCGCCGGGACAGTGGGCGAGACCCAGTACTTC. As protein: CASSAGTVGETQYF.

The chain recombines TRBV27 with TRBJ1-2, with D perhaps matching TRBD1 (6 bases). The V end was cut by 6 bases, the J end by 0 bases, with 8 bases between. The CDR3 loop spans 13 amino acids. From germline, CDR1 is MNHEY and CDR2 SMNVEV (reference sequence). The CDR3 loop reads CASSRTANYGYTF. The CDR3, as DNA: TGTGCCAGCAGCCGGACAGCTAACTATGGCTACACCTTC.

The J gene is TRBJ2-3, the V gene TRBV28; TRBD2 aligns across 9 bases. Trimming removed 6 bases from V and 3 bases from J; junction bases left unmatched: 7. The germline gives CDR1 MDHEN, CDR2 SYDVKM. CDR3 size: 15 residues. CDR3 bases: TGTGCCAGCAGACCGCGGGGGGGCTCAACAGATACGCAGTATTTT. Its translation is CASRPRGGSTDTQYF.

The rearrangement joins TRBV20-1 to TRBJ2-5; 10 nucleotides align to TRBD2. This CDR3 has 15 residues. V shed 2 bases, J shed 2 bases, and the junction held 5 bases outside the gene matches. Germline lookup yields CDR1 DFQATT and CDR2 SNEGSKA (reference sequence). DNA of the CDR3: TGCAGTGCTAGAAGCGGGGGGGCCGATCAAGAGACCCAGTACTTC. Encoded protein: CSARSGGADQETQYF.

The genes are TRBV18 and TRBJ2-5; D assignment may be TRBD1 or TRBD2 (5 bases each). This CDR3 comprises 14 residues. Deletions cut 5 bases from V and 2 bases from J, with 12 bases between. Germline CDR1 reads KGHSH; CDR2 reads LQKENI. CDR3 amino acids: CASSGSGPQETQYF. The CDR3 bases are TGTGCCAGCTCAGGGTCGGGGCCTCAAGAGACCCAGTACTTC.

The CDR3 nucleotides are TGTGCCAGCATGGTGGAGGGGACAGATACGCAGTATTTT. It is translated as CASMVEGTDTQYF. The rearrangement joins TRBV2 to TRBJ2-3; possible D gene TRBD2, 6 bases. The CDR3 has 13 amino acids. V gave up 7 bases and J gave up 3 bases, with 11 bases separating them. Germline CDR1 is SNHLY and CDR2 is FYNNEI.

This chain links TRBV29-1 with TRBJ2-7, with 8 bases fitting TRBD2. Germline V gene sequence: CDR1 SQVTM, CDR2 ANQGSEA. This CDR3 has 12 residues. The J segment lost 4 bases and the V segment lost 6 bases, leaving 5 bases of the junction unmatched. The CDR3 bases are TGCAGCGTCTCGGGAGGGGGTTACGAGCAGTACTTC. It codes for CSVSGGGYEQYF.

V usage is TRBV12-3 or TRBV12-4 and J usage is TRBJ1-1; D gene uncertain. V shed 7 bases and J shed 7 bases, with 19 bases lying between them. The CDR3 contains 14 residues. The CDR3 sequence is CASTRGFTLIEAFF. The CDR3 DNA is TGTGCCAGCACCCGCGGCTTTACCCTCATTGAAGCTTTCTTT.

The chain employs TRBV5-1 and TRBJ2-5; the D is unclear. This CDR3 contains 11 residues. The V end was cut by 5 bases, the J end by 5 bases, with 7 bases between. Germline values: CDR1 SGHRS, CDR2 YFSETQ. The CDR3: CASSRDETQYF. The CDR3 coding sequence is TGCGCCAGCAGTAGGGATGAGACCCAGTACTTC.